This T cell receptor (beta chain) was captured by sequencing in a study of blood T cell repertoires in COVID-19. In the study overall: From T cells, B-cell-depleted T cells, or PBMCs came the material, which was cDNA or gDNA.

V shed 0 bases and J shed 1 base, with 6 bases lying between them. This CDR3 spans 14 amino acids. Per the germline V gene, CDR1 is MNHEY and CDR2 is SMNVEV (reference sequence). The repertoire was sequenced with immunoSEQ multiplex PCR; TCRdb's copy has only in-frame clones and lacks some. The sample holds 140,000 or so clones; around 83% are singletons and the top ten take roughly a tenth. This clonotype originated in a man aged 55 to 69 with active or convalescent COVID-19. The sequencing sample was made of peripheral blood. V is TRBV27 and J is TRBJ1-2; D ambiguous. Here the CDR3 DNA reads TGTGCCAGCAGTTTATCCGTCAGTAACTATGGCTACACCTTC. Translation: CASSLSVSNYGYTF.